A selection of T cell receptor beta chains follows, all from one sample in a study of T cell repertoires in cytomegalovirus infection. Each CDR3 protein is one row after TCRdb ran MiXCR on the reads. This repertoire shows about 190,000 distinct CDR3 sequences, 9.5% found once; its top ten account for roughly 5%. Material for sequencing was PBMCs. The source of these receptors is a human donor in good health (CMV status not recorded). Some clones in this sample may be carry-over from other donors' samples. The CDR3 runs from the conserved cysteine through the conserved F or W. Fields, in order: V gene, J gene, clone size, D gene, CDR3 protein, CDR3 DNA. D genes are given only for firm matches. Part of the rows lack a size; the others show once, few, many or a class for expanded clones.

V: TRBV7-2
J: TRBJ2-6
size: many
D: .
CDR3: CASTYRASGANVLTF
DNA: TGTGCCAGCACCTACAGGGCTTCTGGGGCCAACGTCCTGACTTTC

V: TRBV18
J: TRBJ1-5
size: .
D: TRBD1
CDR3: CASSPPRTGNSNQPQHF
DNA: TGTGCCAGCTCACCACCGAGGACAGGGAATAGCAATCAGCCCCAGCATTTT

V: TRBV7-2
J: TRBJ2-7
size: many
D: TRBD2
CDR3: CASSFSREVHEQYF
DNA: TGTGCCAGCAGCTTCTCGCGGGAGGTCCACGAGCAGTACTTC

V: TRBV28
J: TRBJ2-7
size: many
D: .
CDR3: CASNSAASPYEQYF
DNA: TGTGCCAGCAATAGTGCAGCGTCTCCCTACGAGCAGTACTTC

V: TRBV7-2
J: TRBJ2-5
size: many
D: TRBD2
CDR3: CASSSKWGLAGYQETQYF
DNA: TGTGCCAGCAGCTCAAAATGGGGACTAGCGGGGTACCAAGAGACCCAGTACTTC

V: TRBV2
J: TRBJ1-6
size: few
D: TRBD1
CDR3: CASSGGTGRSPLHF
DNA: TGTGCCAGCAGTGGGGGGACAGGGAGATCACCCCTCCACTTT

V: TRBV7-8
J: TRBJ1-6
size: many
D: .
CDR3: CASSLFSGNSPLHF
DNA: TGTGCCAGCAGCTTATTTTCGGGCAATTCACCCCTCCACTTT

V: TRBV20-1
J: TRBJ2-1
size: .
D: .
CDR3: CSARDVVAAYNEQFF
DNA: TGCAGTGCTAGAGATGTGGTAGCGGCGTACAATGAGCAGTTCTTC

V: TRBV7-2
J: TRBJ2-7
size: many
D: .
CDR3: CASSLARPTGGSYEQYF
DNA: TGTGCCAGCAGCTTAGCCCGACCGACAGGCGGCTCCTACGAGCAGTACTTC

V: TRBV12-3/TRBV12-4
J: TRBJ2-1
size: .
D: TRBD2
CDR3: CASTFGGADNEQFF
DNA: TGTGCCAGCACTTTCGGGGGGGCGGATAATGAGCAGTTCTTC